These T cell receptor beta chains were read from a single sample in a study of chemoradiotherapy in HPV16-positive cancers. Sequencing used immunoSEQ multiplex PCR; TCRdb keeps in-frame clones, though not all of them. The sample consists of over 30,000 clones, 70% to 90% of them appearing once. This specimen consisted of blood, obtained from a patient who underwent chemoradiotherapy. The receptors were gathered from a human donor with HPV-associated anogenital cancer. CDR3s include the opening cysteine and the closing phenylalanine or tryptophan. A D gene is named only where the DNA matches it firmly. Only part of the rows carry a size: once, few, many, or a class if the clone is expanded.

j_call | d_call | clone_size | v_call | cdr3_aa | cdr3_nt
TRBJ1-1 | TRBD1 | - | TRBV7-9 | CASSRRQGTSNTEAFF | TGTGCCAGCAGCCGCCGACAGGGAACTTCGAACACTGAAGCTTTCTTT
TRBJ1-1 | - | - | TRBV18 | CASSPGGMNTEAFF | TGTGCCAGCTCCCCGGGGGGCATGAACACTGAAGCTTTCTTT
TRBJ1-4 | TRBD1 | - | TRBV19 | CASPQPGQTGKLFF | TGTGCCAGCCCCCAACCGGGACAGACTGGAAAACTGTTTTTT
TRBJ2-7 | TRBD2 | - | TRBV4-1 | CASSQDPFGGRSYEQYF | TGCGCCAGCAGCCAAGACCCCTTCGGGGGGAGGTCCTACGAGCAGTACTTC
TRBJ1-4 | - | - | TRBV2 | CASSEGLDEKLFF | TGTGCCAGCAGTGAAGGTCTTGATGAAAAACTGTTTTTT
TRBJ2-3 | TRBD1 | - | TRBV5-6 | CASSSDRGADTQYF | TGTGCCAGCAGCTCGGACAGGGGGGCAGATACGCAGTATTTT
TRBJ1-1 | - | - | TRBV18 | CASSQEGNTEAFF | TGTGCCAGCTCACAGGAGGGGAACACTGAAGCTTTCTTT
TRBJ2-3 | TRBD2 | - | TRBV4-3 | CASSQDWGGADTQYF | TGCGCCAGCAGCCAAGATTGGGGGGGGGCAGATACGCAGTATTTT
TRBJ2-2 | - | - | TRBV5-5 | CASSSEVTGELFF | TGTGCCAGCAGCTCGGAAGTCACCGGGGAGCTGTTTTTT
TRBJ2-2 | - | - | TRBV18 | CASSPLPGELFF | TGTGCCAGCTCACCTCTCCCCGGGGAGCTGTTTTTT
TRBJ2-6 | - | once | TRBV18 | CASSPPEGVPGANVLTF | TGTGCCAGCTCACCACCAGAAGGGGTCCCTGGGGCCAACGTCCTGACTTTC
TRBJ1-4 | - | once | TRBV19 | CASQQGTHNEKLFF | TGTGCCAGCCAGCAGGGGACCCATAATGAAAAACTGTTTTTT
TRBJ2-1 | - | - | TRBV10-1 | CASSEFELYNEQFF | TGCGCCAGCAGTGAATTTGAGCTTTACAATGAGCAGTTCTTC
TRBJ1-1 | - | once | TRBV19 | CASSGEGQPNTEAFF | TGTGCCAGTAGTGGAGAGGGTCAACCGAACACTGAAGCTTTCTTT
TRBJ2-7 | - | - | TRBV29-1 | CSVERGGTGYEQYF | TGCAGCGTCGAGAGAGGGGGGACCGGGTACGAGCAGTACTTC
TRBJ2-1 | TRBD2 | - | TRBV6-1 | CASSALAGGYNEQFF | TGTGCCAGCAGCGCACTAGCGGGGGGCTACAATGAGCAGTTCTTC
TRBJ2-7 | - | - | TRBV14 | CASSHSYEQYF | TGTGCCAGCAGTCATTCCTACGAGCAGTACTTC
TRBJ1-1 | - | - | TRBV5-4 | CASSLTWDGTEAFF | TGTGCCAGCAGCTTGACATGGGACGGAACTGAAGCTTTCTTT
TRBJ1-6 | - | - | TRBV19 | CASSIDEGHRSPLHF | TGTGCCAGTAGTATCGACGAGGGTCATAGATCACCCCTCCACTTT
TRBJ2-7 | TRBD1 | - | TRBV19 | CASSIGTGAYEQYF | TGTGCCAGTAGTATTGGGACAGGGGCGTACGAGCAGTACTTC
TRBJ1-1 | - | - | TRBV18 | CASSPEERKAFF | TGTGCCAGCTCCCCAGAGGAACGGAAAGCTTTCTTT
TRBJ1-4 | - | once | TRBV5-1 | CASSPGILNEKLFF | TGCGCCAGCAGCCCCGGGATCCTAAATGAAAAACTGTTTTTT
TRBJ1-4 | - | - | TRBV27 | CASSPGWGTTNEKLFF | TGTGCCAGCAGTCCTGGGTGGGGGACAACTAATGAAAAACTGTTTTTT
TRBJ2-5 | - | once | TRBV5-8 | CASSLNRMQETQYF | TGTGCCAGCAGCTTGAATCGGATGCAAGAGACCCAGTACTTC
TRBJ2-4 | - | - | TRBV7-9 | CASSLRMGAANIQYF | TGTGCCAGCAGTCTTCGAATGGGGGCCGCGAACATTCAGTACTTC
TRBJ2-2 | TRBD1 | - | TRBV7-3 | CASSSGGNTGELFF | TGTGCCAGCAGCTCAGGGGGAAACACCGGGGAGCTGTTTTTT
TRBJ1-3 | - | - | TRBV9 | CASSVDTFKSSGNTIYF | TGTGCCAGCAGCGTAGACACATTCAAGAGCTCTGGAAACACCATATATTTT
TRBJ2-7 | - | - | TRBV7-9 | CASTTTTGIGEQYF | TGTGCCAGCACCACCACGACAGGAATAGGGGAGCAGTACTTC
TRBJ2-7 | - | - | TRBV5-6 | CASSFDRSGRNYEQYF | TGTGCCAGCAGCTTCGACAGGTCGGGGCGGAATTACGAGCAGTACTTC
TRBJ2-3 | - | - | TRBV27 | CASSLFPDSTSTDTQYF | TGTGCCAGCAGTTTATTCCCCGATTCCACTAGCACAGATACGCAGTATTTT
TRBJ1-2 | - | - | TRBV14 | CASGLVTHGYTF | TGTGCCAGCGGCCTGGTTACTCATGGCTACACCTTC
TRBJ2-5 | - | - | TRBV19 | CASSSPKLGGETQYF | TGTGCCAGTAGCAGCCCGAAGTTGGGGGGTGAGACCCAGTACTTC
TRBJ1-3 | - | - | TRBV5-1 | CASSLEHGGSGNTIYF | TGCGCCAGCAGCTTGGAACATGGGGGATCTGGAAACACCATATATTTT
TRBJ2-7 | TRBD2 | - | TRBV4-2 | CASSQAYSGGDEQYF | TGTGCCAGCAGCCAAGCTTACAGCGGGGGGGACGAGCAGTACTTC
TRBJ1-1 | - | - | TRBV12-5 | CASGHGQNTEAFF | TGTGCTAGTGGTCACGGACAGAACACTGAAGCTTTCTTT
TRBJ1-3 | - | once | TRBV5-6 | CASSLGPSGNTIYF | TGTGCCAGCAGCTTGGGGCCCTCTGGAAACACCATATATTTT
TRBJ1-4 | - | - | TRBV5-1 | CASSLLQGSNEKLFF | TGCGCCAGCAGCTTGTTACAGGGCTCTAATGAAAAACTGTTTTTT
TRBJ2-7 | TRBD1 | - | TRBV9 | CASSDTGGRGSYEQYF | TGTGCCAGCAGCGACACAGGGGGCCGGGGGTCCTACGAGCAGTACTTC
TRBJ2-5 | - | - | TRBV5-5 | CASSFTVEGGRLETQYF | TGTGCCAGCAGCTTCACGGTTGAGGGGGGGCGGTTAGAGACCCAGTACTTC
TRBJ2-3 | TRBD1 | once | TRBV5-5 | CASSPVGQVYTDTQYF | TGTGCCAGCAGCCCGGTGGGACAGGTGTACACAGATACGCAGTATTTT
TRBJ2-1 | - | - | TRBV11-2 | CASSLEGPGPNSYNEQFF | TGTGCCAGCAGCTTAGAAGGTCCGGGACCCAACTCCTACAATGAGCAGTTCTTC